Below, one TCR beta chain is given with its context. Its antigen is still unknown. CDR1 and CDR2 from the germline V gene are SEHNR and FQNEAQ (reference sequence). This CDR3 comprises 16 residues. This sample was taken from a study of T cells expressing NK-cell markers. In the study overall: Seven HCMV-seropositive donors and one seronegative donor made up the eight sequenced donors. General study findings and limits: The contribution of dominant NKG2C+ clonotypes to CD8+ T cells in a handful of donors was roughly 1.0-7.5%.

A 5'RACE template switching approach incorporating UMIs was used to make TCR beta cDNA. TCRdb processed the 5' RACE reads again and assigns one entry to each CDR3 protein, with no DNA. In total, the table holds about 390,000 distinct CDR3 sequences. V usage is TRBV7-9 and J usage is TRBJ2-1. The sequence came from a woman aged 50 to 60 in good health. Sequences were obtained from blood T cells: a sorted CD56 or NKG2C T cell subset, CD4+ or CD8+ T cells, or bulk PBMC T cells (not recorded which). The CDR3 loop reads CASSPPWQATYNEQFF. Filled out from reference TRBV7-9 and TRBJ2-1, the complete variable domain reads DTGVSQNPRHKITKRGQNVTFRCDPISEHNRLYWYRQTLGQGPEFLTYFQNEAQLEKSRLLSDRFSAERPKGSFSTLEIQRTEQGDSAMYLCASSPPWQATYNEQFFGPGTRLTVL.